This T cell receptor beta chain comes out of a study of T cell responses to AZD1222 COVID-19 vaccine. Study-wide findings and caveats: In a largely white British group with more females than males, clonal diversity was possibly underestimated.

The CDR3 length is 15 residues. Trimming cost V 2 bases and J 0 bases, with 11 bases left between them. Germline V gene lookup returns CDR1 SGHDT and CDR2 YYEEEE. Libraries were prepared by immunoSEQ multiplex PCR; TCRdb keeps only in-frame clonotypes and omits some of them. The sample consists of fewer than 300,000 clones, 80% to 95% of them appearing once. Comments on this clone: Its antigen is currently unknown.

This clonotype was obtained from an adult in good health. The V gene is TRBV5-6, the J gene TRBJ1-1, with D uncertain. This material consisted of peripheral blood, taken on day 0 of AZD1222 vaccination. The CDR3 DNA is TGTGCCAGCAGCTTCGACGGTACCATGAACACTGAAGCTTTCTTT. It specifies CASSFDGTMNTEAFF.